This is a list of T cell receptor beta chains from one sample in a study of vaccination effects on CD4 cells after COVID-19. Their recognized antigens are unknown. The table came from immunoSEQ multiplex PCR; TCRdb's copy has only in-frame clones and leaves some out. Of around 65,000 clones in the sample, 55% to 85% are singletons; the top ten hold around 1.2%. This material consisted of CD4+ T cells from PBMCs cultured with HCoV-229E spike peptides, taken after COVID-19 vaccination. The source of these receptors is a human donor who received a COVID-19 vaccine. The CDR3 runs from the conserved cysteine through the conserved F or W. The order of the fields is clone size, J gene, D gene, V gene, CDR3 protein, CDR3 DNA. The D gene is left open where the match is weak. The size field is filled for only some rows; it gives once, few, many or a size class.

.	TRBJ2-2	.	TRBV12-3/TRBV12-4	CASRLQGSGELFF	TGTGCCAGCAGGCTACAGGGCTCCGGGGAGCTGTTTTTT
.	TRBJ2-1	TRBD2	TRBV7-3	CASSLRAGGPGEQFF	TGTGCCAGCAGCTTAAGAGCGGGGGGGCCGGGTGAGCAGTTCTTC
.	TRBJ2-1	.	TRBV14	CASPRTSSEQFF	TGTGCCAGCCCCCGGACGTCCTCGGAGCAGTTCTTC
.	TRBJ2-5	TRBD2	TRBV5-1	CASSSGRAPETQYF	TGCGCCAGCAGCTCCGGGAGGGCTCCAGAGACCCAGTACTTC
.	TRBJ1-5	.	TRBV6-2/TRBV6-3	CASSYRNGGYQHF	TGTGCCAGCAGTTACCGCAACGGGGGGTACCAGCATTTT
.	TRBJ1-1	.	TRBV5-1	CASRENIAGPTEAFF	TGCGCCAGCAGGGAAAATATTGCGGGGCCGACTGAAGCTTTCTTT
.	TRBJ1-6	.	TRBV7-2	CASSSVPQGGSPLHF	TGTGCCAGCAGCTCCGTTCCTCAAGGGGGTTCACCCCTCCACTTT
.	TRBJ1-5	.	TRBV15	CATSSDYNQPQHF	TGTGCCACCAGCAGCGACTATAATCAGCCCCAGCATTTT
once	TRBJ1-2	TRBD1	TRBV6-5	CASSFGGTGSESAF	TGTGCCAGCAGCTTCGGAGGGACAGGGAGTGAGTCTGCCTTC
few	TRBJ2-1	TRBD2	TRBV5-1	CASSTGTTYNEQFF	TGCGCCAGCAGCACCGGGACTACCTACAATGAGCAGTTCTTC
few	TRBJ1-1	TRBD1	TRBV13	CASSLRQGGKNTEAFF	TGTGCCAGCAGCTTAAGGCAGGGGGGGAAGAACACTGAAGCTTTCTTT
.	TRBJ1-5	TRBD1	TRBV7-2	CASSQQGGHQPQHF	TGTGCCAGCAGCCAACAGGGGGGCCATCAGCCCCAGCATTTT
.	TRBJ2-5	.	TRBV12-3/TRBV12-4	CASSLAGVETQYF	TGTGCCAGCAGTTTAGCAGGGGTTGAGACCCAGTACTTC
few	TRBJ1-3	.	TRBV3-1/TRBV3-2	CASSQDLGNTIYF	TGTGCCAGCAGCCAAGATCTTGGAAACACCATATATTTT
.	TRBJ2-3	.	TRBV5-1	CASSLGGASTDTQYF	TGCGCCAGCAGCTTGGGGGGGGCCAGCACAGATACGCAGTATTTT
.	TRBJ2-3	.	TRBV19	CASSGGGTSTDTQYF	TGTGCCAGTAGTGGTGGGGGCACTAGCACAGATACGCAGTATTTT
few	TRBJ1-2	.	TRBV18	CASSPGNYGYTF	TGTGCCAGCTCACCGGGTAACTATGGCTACACCTTC
.	TRBJ1-2	.	TRBV5-1	CASSLRGRDISNYGYTF	TGCGCCAGCAGCCTCCGTGGCCGGGACATATCTAACTATGGCTACACCTTC
.	TRBJ2-5	.	TRBV3-1/TRBV3-2	CASSTGETQYF	TGTGCCAGCAGTACGGGGGAGACCCAGTACTTC
.	TRBJ2-2	TRBD1	TRBV24-1	CATTGTGENTGELFF	TGTGCCACCACCGGGACAGGGGAGAACACCGGGGAGCTGTTTTTT
.	TRBJ1-1	TRBD1	TRBV19	CASSMDRYVGSEAFF	TGTGCCAGTTCAATGGACAGGTATGTGGGGTCAGAAGCTTTCTTT
.	TRBJ1-5	.	TRBV2	CASSEVGSNQPQHF	TGTGCCAGCAGTGAAGTAGGGAGCAATCAGCCCCAGCATTTT
.	TRBJ2-2	.	TRBV7-8	CASSSWGAQPGELFF	TGTGCCAGCAGCTCGTGGGGCGCCCAGCCCGGGGAGCTGTTTTTT
.	TRBJ1-6	TRBD1	TRBV28	CASKPGQTNSPLHF	TGTGCCAGCAAGCCGGGACAGACCAATTCACCCCTCCACTTT
.	TRBJ1-1	.	TRBV18	CASSPLGVGTEAFF	TGTGCCAGCTCACCTTTAGGGGTTGGGACTGAAGCTTTCTTT
.	TRBJ1-5	TRBD1	TRBV6-2/TRBV6-3	CASSYRGQGNQPQHF	TGTGCCAGCAGTTATCGAGGACAGGGTAACCAGCCCCAGCATTTT
.	TRBJ2-3	.	TRBV29-1	CSVEANRDTQYF	TGCAGCGTTGAAGCAAACAGGGATACGCAGTATTTT
.	TRBJ2-3	.	TRBV12-3/TRBV12-4	CASSPGTDTQYF	TGTGCCAGCAGTCCCGGGACAGATACGCAGTATTTT
.	TRBJ2-1	.	TRBV6-4	CASSEGPNYNEQFF	TGTGCCAGCAGTGAGGGGCCGAATTACAATGAGCAGTTCTTC
few	TRBJ1-5	TRBD1	TRBV2	CASRRQGNSNQPQHF	TGTGCCAGCAGAAGACAGGGCAATAGCAATCAGCCCCAGCATTTT
.	TRBJ1-2	.	TRBV3-1/TRBV3-2	CASSPDLHRNYGYTF	TGTGCCAGCAGTCCAGACCTACACAGAAACTATGGCTACACCTTC
once	TRBJ2-1	TRBD1	TRBV19	CASTGQGYNEQFF	TGTGCCAGTACAGGACAGGGGTACAATGAGCAGTTCTTC
.	TRBJ2-3	.	TRBV19	CASKRNGGLGTDTQYF	TGTGCCAGTAAACGCAACGGGGGACTCGGCACAGATACGCAGTATTTT
.	TRBJ2-1	TRBD1	TRBV18	CASSPSGTGNYNEQFF	TGTGCCAGCTCACCATCCGGGACAGGGAATTACAATGAGCAGTTCTTC
.	TRBJ1-2	.	TRBV28	CASSLSPPNRSYGYTF	TGTGCCAGCAGTTTATCTCCCCCAAACAGATCCTATGGCTACACCTTC
.	TRBJ2-2	.	TRBV5-1	CASSLEPGYTGELFF	TGCGCCAGCAGCTTGGAACCTGGATACACCGGGGAGCTGTTTTTT
.	TRBJ2-1	TRBD2	TRBV5-8	CASPLPPGLAGGEQFF	TGTGCCAGCCCCCTCCCGCCGGGACTAGCGGGGGGCGAGCAGTTCTTC
.	TRBJ2-1	TRBD2	TRBV10-1	CASSRAGGPRSYNEQFF	TGCGCCAGCAGCAGAGCGGGGGGGCCTAGGTCCTACAATGAGCAGTTCTTC
few	TRBJ2-1	TRBD2	TRBV5-1	CASSPHASGTYNEQFF	TGCGCCAGCAGCCCACATGCTAGCGGCACTTACAATGAGCAGTTCTTC
once	TRBJ1-4	.	TRBV5-1	CASSIGLGEKLFF	TGCGCCAGCAGCATAGGGTTAGGGGAAAAACTGTTTTTT
.	TRBJ2-1	.	TRBV14	CASSQEDREFSYNEQFF	TGTGCCAGCAGCCAAGAAGACCGGGAATTCTCCTACAATGAGCAGTTCTTC
.	TRBJ2-2	.	TRBV2	CASRPDTGELFF	TGTGCCAGCCGGCCAGACACCGGGGAGCTGTTTTTT